Listed below are T cell receptor beta chains from one sample, sequenced in a study of blood T cell repertoires in COVID-19. The assay was immunoSEQ multiplex PCR, and TCRdb's table has in-frame clones only and misses some. This sample has roughly 200,000 clones, with 83% found just once. The sample comprised peripheral blood. The receptors were sampled from a middle-aged man with active or convalescent COVID-19. The CDR3 runs from the conserved cysteine through the conserved F or W. Each record gives: V gene, D gene, clone size, J gene, CDR3 DNA, CDR3 protein. D genes are given only for firm matches. Rows give clone size only sometimes, using once, few, many, or a class for an expanded clone.

v_call: TRBV3-1/TRBV3-2
d_call: .
clone_size: .
j_call: TRBJ2-1
cdr3_nt: TGTGCCAGCAGCCAAGATATGGAGCTAGTTGAGCAGTTCTTC
cdr3_aa: CASSQDMELVEQFF

v_call: TRBV5-1
d_call: .
clone_size: .
j_call: TRBJ2-2
cdr3_nt: TGCGCCAGCAGCTTGGAGGGGATCGGGGAGCTGTTTTTT
cdr3_aa: CASSLEGIGELFF

v_call: TRBV4-2
d_call: .
clone_size: few
j_call: TRBJ1-1
cdr3_nt: TGTGCCAGCAGCCTAACGACCGACTCTGAAGCTTTCTTT
cdr3_aa: CASSLTTDSEAFF

v_call: TRBV20-1
d_call: TRBD2
clone_size: .
j_call: TRBJ2-7
cdr3_nt: TGCAGTGCTAGTCGGACGGGGGGTCCCTACGAGCAGTACTTC
cdr3_aa: CSASRTGGPYEQYF

v_call: TRBV4-2
d_call: .
clone_size: .
j_call: TRBJ1-2
cdr3_nt: TGTGCCAGCAGCCAAGAGATCCAGGTTACAGGCTACACCTTC
cdr3_aa: CASSQEIQVTGYTF

v_call: TRBV2
d_call: TRBD1
clone_size: .
j_call: TRBJ1-2
cdr3_nt: TGTGCCAGCAGTTACACAGGGGGTATCAAGAATGGCTACACCTTC
cdr3_aa: CASSYTGGIKNGYTF

v_call: TRBV30
d_call: TRBD2
clone_size: .
j_call: TRBJ2-7
cdr3_nt: TGTGCCTGGAGTGCGACACGCGGGGGGGCCTCCTACGAGCAGTACTTC
cdr3_aa: CAWSATRGGASYEQYF

v_call: TRBV27
d_call: TRBD1
clone_size: .
j_call: TRBJ1-1
cdr3_nt: TGTGCCAGCACCCCCTGGGACAGGGTGAACACTGAAGCTTTCTTT
cdr3_aa: CASTPWDRVNTEAFF

v_call: TRBV30
d_call: TRBD1
clone_size: .
j_call: TRBJ1-1
cdr3_nt: TGTGCCTGGAGTGTTTTAAGGACAGGGTTTTTAACTGAAGCTTTCTTT
cdr3_aa: CAWSVLRTGFLTEAFF

v_call: TRBV18
d_call: TRBD2
clone_size: .
j_call: TRBJ2-3
cdr3_nt: TGTGCCAGCTCACTTACTAGCGGGGGGGCCACAGATACGCAGTATTTT
cdr3_aa: CASSLTSGGATDTQYF

v_call: TRBV7-2
d_call: .
clone_size: .
j_call: TRBJ2-7
cdr3_nt: TGTGCCAGCAGCTGGGGGGGACAGGAAGGTGACGAGCAGTACTTC
cdr3_aa: CASSWGGQEGDEQYF

v_call: TRBV19
d_call: TRBD1
clone_size: few
j_call: TRBJ1-2
cdr3_nt: TGTGCCAGTAGTAGGGTCGCAGGGGGCAACTATGGCTACACCTTC
cdr3_aa: CASSRVAGGNYGYTF

v_call: TRBV2
d_call: TRBD1
clone_size: once
j_call: TRBJ2-1
cdr3_nt: TGTGCCAGCAGTGAAGACCAGGGGGTGAGGAATGAGCAGTTCTTC
cdr3_aa: CASSEDQGVRNEQFF

v_call: TRBV18
d_call: .
clone_size: .
j_call: TRBJ2-7
cdr3_nt: TGTGCCAGCTCACCAGACACTGATTGGGAGCAGTACTTC
cdr3_aa: CASSPDTDWEQYF

v_call: TRBV24-1
d_call: TRBD1
clone_size: once
j_call: TRBJ1-5
cdr3_nt: TGTGCCACCAGTGACTCGGGACAGGGAGGGGGACAGCCCCAGCATTTT
cdr3_aa: CATSDSGQGGGQPQHF

v_call: TRBV7-9
d_call: .
clone_size: .
j_call: TRBJ1-3
cdr3_nt: TGTGCCAGCACCCTAGGGGTAGGAAACACCATATATTTT
cdr3_aa: CASTLGVGNTIYF

v_call: TRBV6-5
d_call: TRBD1
clone_size: .
j_call: TRBJ1-1
cdr3_nt: TGTGCCAGCGCCCTGGGACAGGGGAACACTGAAGCTTTCTTT
cdr3_aa: CASALGQGNTEAFF

v_call: TRBV7-8
d_call: .
clone_size: .
j_call: TRBJ1-4
cdr3_nt: TGTGCCAGCAGCTTACAGGTTAATGAAAAACTGTTTTTT
cdr3_aa: CASSLQVNEKLFF

v_call: TRBV6-1
d_call: .
clone_size: few
j_call: TRBJ2-5
cdr3_nt: TGTGCCAGCAGTGAGCAACAGGGTTGGGGGTCTGAGACCCAGTACTTC
cdr3_aa: CASSEQQGWGSETQYF

v_call: TRBV24-1
d_call: .
clone_size: .
j_call: TRBJ2-5
cdr3_nt: TGTGCCAAAACAGGGCCGGAGACCCAGTACTTC
cdr3_aa: CAKTGPETQYF

v_call: TRBV6-5
d_call: TRBD1
clone_size: once
j_call: TRBJ1-1
cdr3_nt: TGTGCCAGCAACAGGGGGCTCGGGGAAGCTTTCTTT
cdr3_aa: CASNRGLGEAFF

v_call: TRBV11-3
d_call: TRBD1
clone_size: .
j_call: TRBJ2-7
cdr3_nt: TGTGCCAGCAGCTCAGGGGGTTTGGCCTACGAGCAGTACTTC
cdr3_aa: CASSSGGLAYEQYF

v_call: TRBV6-5
d_call: TRBD1
clone_size: .
j_call: TRBJ1-1
cdr3_nt: TGTGCCAGCAACTATGGGACAGTCAACACTGAAGCTTTCTTT
cdr3_aa: CASNYGTVNTEAFF

v_call: TRBV11-3
d_call: .
clone_size: .
j_call: TRBJ1-1
cdr3_nt: TGTGCCAGCAGCTTAGGTGGTTGGGGAGACACTGAAGCTTTCTTT
cdr3_aa: CASSLGGWGDTEAFF

v_call: TRBV7-3
d_call: .
clone_size: .
j_call: TRBJ1-1
cdr3_nt: TGTGCCAGCACCCCTGTAGTGAACACTGAAGCTTTCTTT
cdr3_aa: CASTPVVNTEAFF

v_call: TRBV14
d_call: .
clone_size: .
j_call: TRBJ1-6
cdr3_nt: TGTGCCAGCAGCCAAGATCAAGGCAGGCATAATTCACCCCTCCACTTT
cdr3_aa: CASSQDQGRHNSPLHF

v_call: TRBV27
d_call: TRBD1
clone_size: .
j_call: TRBJ2-1
cdr3_nt: TGTGCCAGCAGTCCGTCGGGACAGTACAATGAGCAGTTCTTC
cdr3_aa: CASSPSGQYNEQFF

v_call: TRBV29-1
d_call: .
clone_size: .
j_call: TRBJ2-7
cdr3_nt: TGCAGCGTTGAGGAGAGGGGGATAGCCTACGAGCAGTACTTC
cdr3_aa: CSVEERGIAYEQYF

v_call: TRBV7-3
d_call: .
clone_size: few
j_call: TRBJ2-3
cdr3_nt: TGTGCCAGCAGCCTCGCAAACTCAGATACGCAGTATTTT
cdr3_aa: CASSLANSDTQYF

v_call: TRBV9
d_call: .
clone_size: .
j_call: TRBJ2-7
cdr3_nt: TGTGCCAGCAGCGTAGAGGAGTACTCCTACGAGCAGTACTTC
cdr3_aa: CASSVEEYSYEQYF

v_call: TRBV30
d_call: .
clone_size: .
j_call: TRBJ1-5
cdr3_nt: TGTGCCTGGAGTCTAGGGGGCAATCAGCCCCAGCATTTT
cdr3_aa: CAWSLGGNQPQHF

v_call: TRBV7-2
d_call: .
clone_size: .
j_call: TRBJ1-3
cdr3_nt: TGTGCCAGCAGCTTATGGGGAGGCGACGGCGGGAACACCATATATTTT
cdr3_aa: CASSLWGGDGGNTIYF

v_call: TRBV7-2
d_call: .
clone_size: .
j_call: TRBJ2-2
cdr3_nt: TGTGCCAGCAGCTTAGGCCAGGGGAGCACCGGGGAGCTGTTTTTT
cdr3_aa: CASSLGQGSTGELFF

v_call: TRBV5-1
d_call: .
clone_size: .
j_call: TRBJ1-2
cdr3_nt: TGCGCCAGCAGCTTGACAGTTAACTATGGCTACACCTTC
cdr3_aa: CASSLTVNYGYTF

v_call: TRBV4-1
d_call: .
clone_size: .
j_call: TRBJ1-1
cdr3_nt: TGCGCCAGCAGGATCTCGGTCCCGGGGAACACTGAAGCTTTCTTT
cdr3_aa: CASRISVPGNTEAFF

v_call: TRBV25-1
d_call: TRBD1
clone_size: .
j_call: TRBJ1-2
cdr3_nt: TGTGCCAGCAGTGCGACAGGGAAAGAAGGCTACACCTTC
cdr3_aa: CASSATGKEGYTF

v_call: TRBV5-5
d_call: .
clone_size: .
j_call: TRBJ2-7
cdr3_nt: TGTGCCAGCAGCTTGCTCGGGAGCTCCTACGAGCAGTACTTC
cdr3_aa: CASSLLGSSYEQYF

v_call: TRBV19
d_call: .
clone_size: once
j_call: TRBJ1-5
cdr3_nt: TGTGCCAGTCATGACAGTCAGTATAGCAATCAGCCCCAGCATTTT
cdr3_aa: CASHDSQYSNQPQHF

v_call: TRBV7-2
d_call: .
clone_size: .
j_call: TRBJ1-1
cdr3_nt: TGTGCCAGCAGCTTAAGTACAGCGAACACTGAAGCTTTCTTT
cdr3_aa: CASSLSTANTEAFF

v_call: TRBV7-9
d_call: .
clone_size: .
j_call: TRBJ1-2
cdr3_nt: TGTGCCAGCAGCTGGGGTCAGGGACTATTGGGCTATGGCTACACCTTC
cdr3_aa: CASSWGQGLLGYGYTF

v_call: TRBV3-1/TRBV3-2
d_call: TRBD2
clone_size: .
j_call: TRBJ2-7
cdr3_nt: TGTGCCAGCAGCCTACTAGCGGGAGGATCCTACGAGCAGTACTTC
cdr3_aa: CASSLLAGGSYEQYF

v_call: TRBV6-2/TRBV6-3
d_call: TRBD2
clone_size: .
j_call: TRBJ2-1
cdr3_nt: TGTGCCAGCAGCCGAAGACTAGCGGGAGGGGAACACAATGAGCAGTTCTTC
cdr3_aa: CASSRRLAGGEHNEQFF

v_call: TRBV29-1
d_call: .
clone_size: .
j_call: TRBJ1-1
cdr3_nt: TGCAGCGTCCCGTTTGGGGGGTCGGCAGCTTTCTTT
cdr3_aa: CSVPFGGSAAFF

v_call: TRBV13
d_call: .
clone_size: .
j_call: TRBJ2-1
cdr3_nt: TGTGCCAGCGGGTTGGTCAGGTCCAATGAGCAGTTCTTC
cdr3_aa: CASGLVRSNEQFF

v_call: TRBV12-3/TRBV12-4
d_call: .
clone_size: .
j_call: TRBJ2-7
cdr3_nt: TGTGCCAGCAGTTTGATGGGTTGGGGAGTTTACTTC
cdr3_aa: CASSLMGWGVYF

v_call: TRBV4-2
d_call: .
clone_size: .
j_call: TRBJ1-2
cdr3_nt: TGTGCCAGCAGCCAAGATCTCACAGTGTACTATGGCTACACCTTC
cdr3_aa: CASSQDLTVYYGYTF

v_call: TRBV7-9
d_call: .
clone_size: once
j_call: TRBJ2-3
cdr3_nt: TGTGCCAGCAGCCCCAGATTTGTGGGAGGATATTCGGCAGATACGCAGTATTTT
cdr3_aa: CASSPRFVGGYSADTQYF

v_call: TRBV11-3
d_call: TRBD2
clone_size: .
j_call: TRBJ2-1
cdr3_nt: TGTGCCAGCAGCTTAGATCGGGGACTAGCCGGGAATGAGCAGTTCTTC
cdr3_aa: CASSLDRGLAGNEQFF

v_call: TRBV6-5
d_call: TRBD1
clone_size: once
j_call: TRBJ1-5
cdr3_nt: TGTGCCAGCAGGCCGGGACAGCCTTTCAATCAGCCCCAGCATTTT
cdr3_aa: CASRPGQPFNQPQHF

v_call: TRBV28
d_call: .
clone_size: .
j_call: TRBJ1-2
cdr3_nt: TGTGCCACCGAGGGAGTTGGCTACACCTTC
cdr3_aa: CATEGVGYTF

v_call: TRBV5-1
d_call: TRBD1
clone_size: .
j_call: TRBJ1-1
cdr3_nt: TGCGCCAGCAGCTTAGCCAGGGGGCCCACTGAAGCTTTCTTT
cdr3_aa: CASSLARGPTEAFF

v_call: TRBV19
d_call: .
clone_size: once
j_call: TRBJ2-5
cdr3_nt: TGTGCCAGTAGTCGGGACACTATTCAAGAGACCCAGTACTTC
cdr3_aa: CASSRDTIQETQYF

v_call: TRBV5-4
d_call: TRBD1
clone_size: .
j_call: TRBJ1-2
cdr3_nt: TGTGCCAGCAGCTTCGGGACAGGGATTCTTCAATATGGCTACACCTTC
cdr3_aa: CASSFGTGILQYGYTF

v_call: TRBV2
d_call: .
clone_size: .
j_call: TRBJ2-7
cdr3_nt: TGTGCCAGCAGAAGCGACAGCCCCTACGAGCAGTACTTC
cdr3_aa: CASRSDSPYEQYF

v_call: TRBV29-1
d_call: .
clone_size: few
j_call: TRBJ1-1
cdr3_nt: TGCAGCGTTGTTGTTGTGACTACTAACACTGAAGCTTTCTTT
cdr3_aa: CSVVVVTTNTEAFF

v_call: TRBV28
d_call: TRBD1
clone_size: .
j_call: TRBJ1-4
cdr3_nt: TGTGCCAGCAGTCTACCGGGACAGCTCGGACCCAATGAAAAACTGTTTTTT
cdr3_aa: CASSLPGQLGPNEKLFF

v_call: TRBV21-1
d_call: .
clone_size: once
j_call: TRBJ1-4
cdr3_nt: TGTGCCAGCAGCACAAAAGGTCGGGGGGAGGGAACTAATGAAAAACTGTTTTTT
cdr3_aa: CASSTKGRGEGTNEKLFF

v_call: TRBV27
d_call: .
clone_size: .
j_call: TRBJ1-5
cdr3_nt: TGTGCCAGCAGTCCAGACAGATCGGGTTTTAGCAATCAGCCCCAGCATTTT
cdr3_aa: CASSPDRSGFSNQPQHF

v_call: TRBV5-6
d_call: .
clone_size: .
j_call: TRBJ1-1
cdr3_nt: TGTGCCAGCAGCTTGGTGGGCAGATTGAACACTGAAGCTTTCTTT
cdr3_aa: CASSLVGRLNTEAFF

v_call: TRBV9
d_call: TRBD2
clone_size: .
j_call: TRBJ2-1
cdr3_nt: TGTGCCAGCAGCGTAACTCATAGCGGGAGTACCGGTGAGCAGTTCTTC
cdr3_aa: CASSVTHSGSTGEQFF